This T cell receptor beta chain derives from a study of cytotoxic CD8 clonotypes in ibrutinib-treated CLL. Overall study context: Response samples were taken after a median of approximately 11 months on treatment, range 6 to 36.

About 1.9 micrograms of genomic DNA (from cryopreserved PBMCs) were used for TCR beta libraries. TCRdb's copy holds only in-frame clones and misses some; the assay was immunoSEQ multiplex PCR. The table lists about 85,000 clones, roughly 77% of them singletons. V was pared by 5 bases and J by 4 bases, with 12 bases between. This CDR3 is 13 amino acids long. Germline CDR1 and CDR2: SGHTA and FQGNSA. Study results and caveats: Sampling times (in sustained-remission versus progressing patients) were not the same. With treatment, public clonotypes, which were uncommon, either contracted or remained stable.

This clone was counted a single time. Its target is not known. J is TRBJ2-7 and V is TRBV7-2; D remains ambiguous. This sample comprised PBMCs, obtained after 12 months of ibrutinib treatment. This TCR was recovered from a human donor with chronic lymphocytic leukemia. CDR3 sequence: CASSAQTPYEQYF. CDR3 DNA sequence: TGTGCCAGCAGCGCCCAAACCCCATACGAGCAGTACTTC. Looking up the rest from reference TRBV7-2 and TRBJ2-7 gives the full variable domain: GAGVSQSPSNKVTEKGKDVELRCDPISGHTALYWYRQSLGQGLEFLIYFQGNSAPDKSGLPSDRFSAERTGGSVSTLTIQRTQQEDSAVYLCASSAQTPYEQYFGPGTRLTVT.